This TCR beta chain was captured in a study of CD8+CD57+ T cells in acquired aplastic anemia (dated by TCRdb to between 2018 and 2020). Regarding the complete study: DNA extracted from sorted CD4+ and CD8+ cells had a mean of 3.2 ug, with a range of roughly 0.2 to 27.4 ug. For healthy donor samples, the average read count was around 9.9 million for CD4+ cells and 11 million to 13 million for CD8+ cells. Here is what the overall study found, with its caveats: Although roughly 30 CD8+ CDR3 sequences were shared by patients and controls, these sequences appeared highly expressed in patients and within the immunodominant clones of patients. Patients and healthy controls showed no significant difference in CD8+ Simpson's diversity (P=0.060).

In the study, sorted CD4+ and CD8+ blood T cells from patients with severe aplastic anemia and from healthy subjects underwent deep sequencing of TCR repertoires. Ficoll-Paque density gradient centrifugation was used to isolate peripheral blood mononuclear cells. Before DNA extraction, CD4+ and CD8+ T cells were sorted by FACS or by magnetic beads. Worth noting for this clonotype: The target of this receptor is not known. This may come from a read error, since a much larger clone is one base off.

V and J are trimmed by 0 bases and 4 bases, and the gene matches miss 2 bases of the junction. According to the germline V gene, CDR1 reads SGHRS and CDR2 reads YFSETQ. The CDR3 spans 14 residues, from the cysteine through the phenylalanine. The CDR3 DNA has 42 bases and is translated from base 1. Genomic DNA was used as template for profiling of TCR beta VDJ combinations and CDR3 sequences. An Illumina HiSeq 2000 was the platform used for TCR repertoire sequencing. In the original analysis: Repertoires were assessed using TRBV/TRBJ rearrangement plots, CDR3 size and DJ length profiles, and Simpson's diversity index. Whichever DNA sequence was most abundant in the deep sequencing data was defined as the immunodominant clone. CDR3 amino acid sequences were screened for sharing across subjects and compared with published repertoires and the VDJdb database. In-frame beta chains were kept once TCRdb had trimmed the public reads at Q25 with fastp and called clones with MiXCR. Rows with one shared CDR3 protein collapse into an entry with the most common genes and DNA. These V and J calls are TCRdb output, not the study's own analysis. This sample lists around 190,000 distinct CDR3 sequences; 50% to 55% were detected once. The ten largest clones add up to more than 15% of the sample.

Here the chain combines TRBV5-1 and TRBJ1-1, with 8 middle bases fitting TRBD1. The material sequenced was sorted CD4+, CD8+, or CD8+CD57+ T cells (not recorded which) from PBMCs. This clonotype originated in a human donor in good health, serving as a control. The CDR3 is CASSLVGQGTEAFF. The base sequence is TGCGCCAGCAGCTTGGTCGGACAGGGCACTGAAGCTTTCTTT.